These T cell receptor beta chains were read from a single sample in a study of blood T cell repertoires in COVID-19. Clones were sequenced by immunoSEQ multiplex PCR, and TCRdb holds only the in-frame ones, with some missing. This repertoire shows 250,000 to 350,000 clones, around 91% found once; its top ten account for 1.7%. Sequencing input: PBMCs or T cells enriched from blood (not recorded which). These receptors were collected from a young woman with acute COVID-19. Both conserved end residues are part of each CDR3.

v_gene	j_gene	CDR3aa
TRBV2	TRBJ1-1	CASSEGWDRKYLF
TRBV29-1	TRBJ2-1	CSVEDLAGGYNEQFF
TRBV11-1	TRBJ2-3	CASSRLGDTQYF
TRBV29-1	TRBJ2-1	CSVRGTIFTYNEQFF
TRBV11-2	TRBJ2-5	CASSLGVRRGGETQYF
TRBV6-5	TRBJ1-5	CASRSQGVNQPQHF
TRBV27	TRBJ1-4	CAKKGVNEKLFF
TRBV18	TRBJ1-4	CASSPTPDRLGSEKLFF
TRBV6-5	TRBJ2-1	CASSYRLAEVYNEQFF
TRBV5-1	TRBJ2-7	CASSSLTPSGRINEQYF
TRBV5-4	TRBJ2-1	CASSLVRTDYNEQFF
TRBV7-2	TRBJ2-7	CASSSSTGITYEQYF
TRBV29-1	TRBJ2-3	CSVRTGSTDTQYF
TRBV10-3	TRBJ2-7	CAISEPGTGYEQYF
TRBV30	TRBJ1-4	CAWSRNRVIGTNEKLFF
TRBV6-1	TRBJ1-6	CASSVFRVILTSYNSPLHF
TRBV5-5	TRBJ2-3	CASSLGPGGFEDTQYF
TRBV7-7	TRBJ2-5	CASSSFGLEGETQYF
TRBV25-1	TRBJ1-1	CASSGQDRRGRLNTEAFF
TRBV5-6	TRBJ2-7	CASSGGTSGPYEQYF
TRBV9	TRBJ2-1	CASSVKGLAEVDEQFF
TRBV30	TRBJ2-7	CAFGLAAYEQYF
TRBV9	TRBJ2-7	CASSYLTTYEQYF
TRBV6-5	TRBJ1-4	CASSFRTGGNEKLFF